Shown below are 9 T cell receptor beta chains from a single sample sequenced in a study of breast tumors, draining lymph nodes, adjacent tissues. Via MiXCR, TCRdb re-called the multiplex PCR reads, giving one row per CDR3 protein. The sample yields fewer than 20,000 distinct CDR3 sequences, just under 45% seen once. Sequences were obtained from tumor-adjacent breast tissue. These receptors were obtained from a female donor with breast cancer. Some clones in this sample may be carry-over from other donors' samples.

The V gene is TRBV2, the J gene TRBJ2-7; 8 bases map to TRBD1. The CDR3 extends over 14 amino acids. Trimming removed 6 bases from V and 5 bases from J; junction bases left unmatched: 9. Germline CDR1 reads SNHLY; CDR2 reads FYNNEI. CDR3 loop: CASSQDRDGHEQYF. The CDR3 nucleotides read TGTGCCAGCAGCCAGGACAGGGACGGCCACGAGCAGTACTTC.

This clonotype occurred a few times. This chain links TRBV19 with TRBJ1-5; D gene uncertain. Trimming removed 8 bases at V and 1 base at J, with 12 bases between. The germline CDR1 and CDR2 sequences are LNHDA and SQIVND (reference sequence). The CDR3 covers 14 residues. This CDR3 reads CASLALKSNQPQHF. For the CDR3, the DNA is TGTGCCAGTCTCGCGTTGAAGAGCAATCAGCCCCAGCATTTT.

The chain links TRBV14 to TRBJ2-3, with 7 positions matching TRBD2. J was trimmed by 4 bases and V by 4 bases; bases with no gene match: 5. CDR3 length equals 14 residues. Germline CDR1 SGHDN, CDR2 FVKESK. Here the CDR3 reads CASSPGLVADTQYF. The DNA for the CDR3 is TGTGCCAGCAGCCCAGGACTAGTCGCAGATACGCAGTATTTT.

This clonotype is classed as medium-sized. This chain links TRBV7-2 with TRBJ1-2; the match to TRBD1 covers 11 bases. J gave up 2 bases and V 4 bases, and 3 bases lay outside the gene matches. CDR1 SGHTA and CDR2 FQGNSA come from the germline V gene. This CDR3 region has 15 residues. The CDR3 DNA sequence: TGTGCCAGCAGCTGGACAGGGGGCGGCAACTATGGCTACACCTTC. Translated: CASSWTGGGNYGYTF.

This chain joins TRBV29-1 and TRBJ1-3; TRBD1 is a possible D gene (6 bases). This CDR3 region has 16 residues. Germline assignment: CDR1 SQVTM and CDR2 ANQGSEA. Trimming left V 4 bases short and J 4 bases short, with 20 bases between. The CDR3 reads CSVVGYGGLGGNTIYF. Written as DNA, the CDR3 is TGCAGCGTTGTCGGTTATGGGGGGCTTGGAGGAAACACCATATATTTT.

A word on this clonotype: One end of the junction varies from germline; a read error may be responsible. This chain links TRBV18 with TRBJ1-2, with TRBD1 identical over 7 bases. CDR3 size: 14 residues. Germline V lookup: CDR1 KGHSH, CDR2 LQKENI. The CDR3 reads CASPPGTASYGYTF. In DNA, the CDR3 is TGTGCCAGCCCACCCGGGACAGCGTCGTATGGCTACACCTTC. The full variable domain, completed using reference TRBV18 and TRBJ1-2, is NAGVMQNPRHLVRRRGQEARLRCSPMKGHSHVYWYRQLPEEGLKFMVYLQKENIIDESGMPKERFSAEFPKEGPSILRIQQVVRGDSAAYFCASPPGTASYGYTFGSGTRLTVV.

This clonotype was seen more than once but under ten times. The conserved final phenylalanine or tryptophan is absent from the CDR3, which likely points to a read error. The chain employs TRBV20-1 and TRBJ1-2; a possible D gene is TRBD1 (5 bases). This CDR3 spans 13 amino acids. Germline V CDR1 and CDR2: DFQATT, SNEGSKA (reference sequence). CDR3 nucleotides: TGCAGTGCTACCTCAGACAGAGACTATGCCTACACCTCC. Translated: CSATSDRDYAYTS.

This clonotype was observed many times. The chain joins TRBV4-1 to TRBJ2-1; D ambiguous. V lost 1 base to trimming and J lost 8 bases, with 18 bases between them. The CDR3 length is 16 residues. The germline V gene encodes CDR1 MGHRA and CDR2 YSYEKL. CDR3: CASSQVSGSPMDEQFF. The CDR3 DNA is TGCGCCAGCAGCCAAGTGAGTGGCTCACCAATGGATGAGCAGTTCTTC.

The chain uses TRBV6-1 and TRBJ1-1; D possibly corresponds to TRBD1 (5 bases). The V gene lost 6 bases and the J gene lost 0 bases, with 11 bases spanning the gap. This CDR3 spans 14 amino acids. In germline, CDR1 is MNHNS, CDR2 SASEGT. This chain's CDR3 is CASSLTDVNTEAFF. For the CDR3, the DNA is TGTGCCAGCAGCTTGACAGATGTGAACACTGAAGCTTTCTTT.